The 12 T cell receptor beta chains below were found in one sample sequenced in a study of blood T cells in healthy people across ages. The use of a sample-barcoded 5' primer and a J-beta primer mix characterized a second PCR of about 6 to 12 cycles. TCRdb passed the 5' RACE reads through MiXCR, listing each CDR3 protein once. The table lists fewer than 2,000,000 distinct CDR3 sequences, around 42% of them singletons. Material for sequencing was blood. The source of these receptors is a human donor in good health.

This CDR3 reads CASSVTGDQDEKLFF. The CDR3 DNA reads TGTGCCAGCAGCGTAACCGGAGATCAGGATGAAAAACTGTTTTTT. The chain links TRBV9 to TRBJ1-4; D gene ambiguous. The CDR3 covers 15 residues. Germline assignment: CDR1 SGDLS and CDR2 YYNGEE. Trimming removed 1 base at V and 6 bases at J, with 13 bases between.

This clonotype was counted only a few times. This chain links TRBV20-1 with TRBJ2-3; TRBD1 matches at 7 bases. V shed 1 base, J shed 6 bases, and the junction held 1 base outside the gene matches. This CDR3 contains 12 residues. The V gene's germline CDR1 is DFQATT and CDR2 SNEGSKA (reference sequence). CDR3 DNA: TGCAGTGCTAGAGCAGGGGGTGATACGCAGTATTTT. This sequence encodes CSARAGGDTQYF.

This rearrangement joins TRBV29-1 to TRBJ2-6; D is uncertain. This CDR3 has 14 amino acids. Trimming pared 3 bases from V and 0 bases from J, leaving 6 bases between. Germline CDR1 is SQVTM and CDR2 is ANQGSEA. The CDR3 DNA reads TGCAGCGTTGACCGAGCCTCTGGGGCCAACGTCCTGACTTTC. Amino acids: CSVDRASGANVLTF.

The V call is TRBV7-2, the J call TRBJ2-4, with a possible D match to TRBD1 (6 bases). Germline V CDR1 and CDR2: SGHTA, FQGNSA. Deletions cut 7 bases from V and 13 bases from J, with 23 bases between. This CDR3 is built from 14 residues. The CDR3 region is CASTRDINYNEQYF. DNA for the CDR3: TGTGCCAGCACCAGGGACATTAACTACAATGAGCAGTACTTC.

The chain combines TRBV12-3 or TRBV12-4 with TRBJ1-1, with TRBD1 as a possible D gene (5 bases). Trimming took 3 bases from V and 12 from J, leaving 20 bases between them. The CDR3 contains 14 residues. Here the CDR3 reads CASSLGYPDRQTFF. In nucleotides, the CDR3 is TGTGCCAGCAGTTTGGGTTACCCTGATAGACAGACTTTCTTT.

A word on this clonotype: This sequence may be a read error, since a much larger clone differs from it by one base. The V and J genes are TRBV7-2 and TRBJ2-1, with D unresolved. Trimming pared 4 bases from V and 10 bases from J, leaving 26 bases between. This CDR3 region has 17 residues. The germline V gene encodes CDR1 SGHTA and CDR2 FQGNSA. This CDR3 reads CASSSGIDIPLSYEQFF. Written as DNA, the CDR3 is TGTGCCAGCAGCTCCGGAATTGACATCCCACTCTCCTACGAGCAGTTCTTC.

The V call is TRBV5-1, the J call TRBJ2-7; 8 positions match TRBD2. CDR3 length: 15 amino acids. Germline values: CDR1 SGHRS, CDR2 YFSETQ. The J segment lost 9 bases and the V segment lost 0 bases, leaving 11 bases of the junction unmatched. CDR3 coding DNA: TGCGCCAGCAGCTTGGACAGCGGGGGACGGAGTCGGCAGTACTTC. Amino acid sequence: CASSLDSGGRSRQYF. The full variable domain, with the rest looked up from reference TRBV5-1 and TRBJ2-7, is KAGVTQTPRYLIKTRGQQVTLSCSPISGHRSVSWYQQTPGQGLQFLFEYFSETQRNKGNFPGRFSGRQFSNSRSEMNVSTLELGDSALYLCASSLDSGGRSRQYFGPGTRLTVT.

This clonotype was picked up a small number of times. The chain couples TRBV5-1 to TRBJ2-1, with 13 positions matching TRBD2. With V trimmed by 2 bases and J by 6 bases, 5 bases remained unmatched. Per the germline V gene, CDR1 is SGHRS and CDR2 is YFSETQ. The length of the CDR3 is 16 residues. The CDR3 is CASSFTGTSGVNEQFF. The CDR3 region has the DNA TGCGCCAGCAGCTTTACCGGGACTAGCGGGGTCAATGAGCAGTTCTTC.

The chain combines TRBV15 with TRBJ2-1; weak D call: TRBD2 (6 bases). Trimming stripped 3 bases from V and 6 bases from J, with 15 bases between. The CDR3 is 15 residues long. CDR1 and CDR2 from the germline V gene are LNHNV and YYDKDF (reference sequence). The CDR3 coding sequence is TGTGCCACCAGCAGGGGACTGGGCGGCCTCAATGAGCAGTTCTTC. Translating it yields CATSRGLGGLNEQFF.

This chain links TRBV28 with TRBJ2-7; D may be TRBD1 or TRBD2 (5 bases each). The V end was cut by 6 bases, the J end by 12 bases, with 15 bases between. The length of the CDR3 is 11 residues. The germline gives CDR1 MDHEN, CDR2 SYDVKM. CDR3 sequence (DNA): TGTGCCAGCAGCGCTACCAGAGGGGCGTACTTC. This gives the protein CASSATRGAYF.

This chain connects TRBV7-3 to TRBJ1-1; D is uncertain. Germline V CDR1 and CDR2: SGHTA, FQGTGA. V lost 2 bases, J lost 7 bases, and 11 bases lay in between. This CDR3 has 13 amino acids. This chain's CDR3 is CASSLGVLSEAFF. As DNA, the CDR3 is TGTGCCAGCAGCTTAGGGGTGCTCAGTGAAGCTTTCTTT.

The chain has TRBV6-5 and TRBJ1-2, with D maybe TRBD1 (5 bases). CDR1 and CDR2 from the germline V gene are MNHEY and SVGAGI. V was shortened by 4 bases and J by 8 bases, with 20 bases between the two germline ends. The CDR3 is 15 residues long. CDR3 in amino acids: CASSLGKQVPKGYTF. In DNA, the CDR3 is TGTGCCAGCAGTTTGGGGAAACAGGTTCCTAAAGGCTACACCTTC.